Detailed here is one T cell receptor (beta chain). These data are taken from a study of technical replicates of blood from a handful of donors. CDR1 GTSNPN and CDR2 SVGIG come from the germline V gene (reference sequence). The CDR3 is 21 residues long. V lost 1 base and J lost 2; bases outside the gene matches: 23. Assay: immunoSEQ multiplex PCR; the TCRdb copy retains only in-frame clones and omits some. The top ten clones hold approximately 3.5% of a sample with approximately 75,000 clones, 81% of them seen once. The sample consisted of PBMCs. This chain links TRBV30 with TRBJ2-3; 8 bases are shared with TRBD2. The TCR sequence derives from a human donor in good health. Some clones in this sample may be carry-over from other donors' samples. The CDR3 DNA follows: TGTGCCTGGAGTGCCCGCTTAGGCAGGGGAATAGCGGGACTCACCACAGATACGCAGTATTTT. As protein: CAWSARLGRGIAGLTTDTQYF.